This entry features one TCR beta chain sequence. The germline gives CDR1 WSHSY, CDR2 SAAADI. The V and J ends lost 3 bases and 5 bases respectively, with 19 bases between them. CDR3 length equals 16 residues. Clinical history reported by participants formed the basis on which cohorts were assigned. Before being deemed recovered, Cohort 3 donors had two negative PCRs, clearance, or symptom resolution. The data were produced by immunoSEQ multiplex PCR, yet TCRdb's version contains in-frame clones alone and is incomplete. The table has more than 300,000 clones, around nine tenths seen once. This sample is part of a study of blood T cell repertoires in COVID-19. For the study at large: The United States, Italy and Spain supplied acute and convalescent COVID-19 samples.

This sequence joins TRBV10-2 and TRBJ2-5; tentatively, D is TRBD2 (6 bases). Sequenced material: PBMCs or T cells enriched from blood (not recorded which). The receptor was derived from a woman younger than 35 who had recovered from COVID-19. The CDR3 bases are TGCGCCAGCAGTGAAGGGGAGAGGGTAGCGGTGGAGACCCAGTACTTC. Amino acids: CASSEGERVAVETQYF.